These 23 T cell receptor beta chains were all obtained from the same sample, sequenced in a study of T-cell memory formation after mild COVID-19. TCRdb processed the 5' RACE reads anew with MiXCR; each CDR3 protein has one entry. Among more than 150,000 distinct CDR3 sequences, over 20% were seen once, and the ten largest hold roughly 23%. The specimen was PBMCs or a T cell subset sorted from them (not recorded which). The receptors stem from an adult woman who had mild COVID-19 (a few samples of this study predate the infection). Cell type and time point are not known.

This clonotype was counted a few times. The genes are TRBV7-8 and TRBJ2-1; D may match TRBD1 or TRBD2 (5 bases each). Germline assignment: CDR1 SGHVS and CDR2 FQNEAQ. The CDR3 loop spans 15 amino acids. The V end lost 4 bases, the J end lost 5 bases, and 15 bases lay between the germline ends. The CDR3 nucleotides are TGTGCCAGCAGCTCTGCCGGGACCTGGGACAATGAGCAGTTCTTC. It is translated as CASSSAGTWDNEQFF.

This rearrangement joins TRBV12-3 or TRBV12-4 to TRBJ2-1, with D possibly TRBD2 on 5 matching bases. V gave up 2 bases and J gave up 7 bases, with 12 bases separating them. This CDR3 contains 14 residues. The CDR3 loop reads CASSLRWERNEQFF. For the CDR3, the DNA is TGTGCCAGCAGTTTAAGGTGGGAGCGGAATGAGCAGTTCTTC.

CDR3 in DNA: TGCAGTGCTAGACACAGGGAGTCAGGTCTAGCGCAGTATTTT. It encodes CSARHRESGLAQYF. The gene calls are TRBV20-1 and TRBJ2-3; D may be TRBD1 (6 bases). Deletions cut 2 bases from V and 10 bases from J, with 19 bases between. This CDR3 is built from 14 residues. Germline CDR1 DFQATT, CDR2 SNEGSKA (reference sequence).

The rearrangement uses TRBV27 and TRBJ1-6; unclear D gene. Looked up from germline, CDR1 is MNHEY and CDR2 is SMNVEV (reference sequence). This CDR3 comprises 15 residues. Deletions cut 7 bases from V and 7 bases from J, with 17 bases between. CDR3 amino acids: CASTTGREVNSPLHF. The CDR3 nucleotides are TGTGCCAGCACCACGGGTAGGGAGGTAAATTCACCCCTCCACTTT.

This clonotype showed up many times. V and J are TRBV5-1 and TRBJ2-1; D is ambiguous. CDR1 SGHRS and CDR2 YFSETQ come from the germline V gene. V was cut by 0 bases and J by 8 bases, with 6 bases left in between. The CDR3 spans 12 residues. CDR3 protein: CASSLARDEQFF. The DNA of the CDR3 is TGCGCCAGCAGCTTGGCCCGAGATGAGCAGTTCTTC. Looking up the rest from reference TRBV5-1 and TRBJ2-1 gives the full variable domain: KAGVTQTPRYLIKTRGQQVTLSCSPISGHRSVSWYQQTPGQGLQFLFEYFSETQRNKGNFPGRFSGRQFSNSRSEMNVSTLELGDSALYLCASSLARDEQFFGPGTRLTVL.

This clonotype was seen at least ten times. The chain combines TRBV7-2 with TRBJ2-3; unclear D gene. The CDR3 contains 12 residues. From germline, CDR1 is SGHTA and CDR2 FQGNSA. V lost 2 bases and J 4 bases, leaving 4 bases between the germline ends. The CDR3 DNA is TGTGCCAGCAGCTTATTGTCAGATACGCAGTATTTT. It encodes CASSLLSDTQYF. Variable domain in full (rest from reference TRBV7-2 and TRBJ2-3): GAGVSQSPSNKVTEKGKDVELRCDPISGHTALYWYRQSLGQGLEFLIYFQGNSAPDKSGLPSDRFSAERTGGSVSTLTIQRTQQEDSAVYLCASSLLSDTQYFGPGTRLTVL.

In this sample, this clonotype turned up once. The chain is built from TRBV10-3 and TRBJ2-5; D unclear. The CDR3 totals 13 residues. CDR1 is ENHRY and CDR2 is SYGVKD in the germline V gene. The V and J ends lost 3 bases and 4 bases respectively, with 9 bases between them. The CDR3: CAISDGPRETQYF. The CDR3 bases are TGTGCCATCAGTGACGGGCCTAGAGAGACCCAGTACTTC.

In this sample, this clonotype turned up a few times. The V call is TRBV9, the J call TRBJ2-1; TRBD1 matches 8 bases. Germline CDR1 reads SGDLS; CDR2 reads YYNGEE. The CDR3 is 15 amino acids. V trimming: 4 bases; J trimming: 8 bases; junction bases outside the gene matches: 11. CDR3 sequence: CASSHLGQGSDEQFF. DNA for the CDR3: TGTGCCAGCAGCCACCTAGGACAGGGTTCCGATGAGCAGTTCTTC.

This clonotype occurred many times. The genes are TRBV12-3 or TRBV12-4 and TRBJ1-2; D is unresolved. The V gene lost 3 bases and the J gene lost 6 bases, with 2 bases spanning the gap. The CDR3 runs to 10 residues. This CDR3 is CASSFNGYTF. The CDR3 nucleotides read TGTGCCAGCAGTTTTAATGGCTACACCTTC.

Only a few counts were recorded for this clonotype. This CDR3 reads CASSTANTEAFF. As DNA, the CDR3 is TGTGCCAGCAGTACAGCGAACACTGAAGCTTTCTTT. The chain couples TRBV11-2 to TRBJ1-1; D remains ambiguous. The CDR3 is made up of 12 amino acids. Deletions cut 6 bases from V and 1 base from J, with 6 bases between. From germline, CDR1 is SGHAT and CDR2 FQNNGV.

This chain joins TRBV19 and TRBJ1-2; the D gene is possibly TRBD1 (5 bases). V lost 7 bases and J 4 bases, leaving 13 bases between the germline ends. Per the germline V gene, CDR1 is LNHDA and CDR2 is SQIVND (reference sequence). CDR3 length: 13 amino acids. This CDR3 is CASTRVQGYGYTF. As DNA, the CDR3 is TGTGCCAGTACGAGGGTCCAGGGCTATGGCTACACCTTC.

CDR3 nucleotides: TGTGCCAGCAGCTCCGGGACAGGACATAGAAATGAGCAGTTCTTC. Protein sequence: CASSSGTGHRNEQFF. The chain employs TRBV5-6 and TRBJ2-1; 8 bases align to TRBD1. Germline-derived CDR1 and CDR2 are SGHDT and YYEEEE. The trim removed 3 bases at V and 7 bases at J, leaving 9 bases unmatched. The CDR3 is 15 amino acids.

The chain links TRBV10-3 to TRBJ2-2, with D possibly being TRBD1 or TRBD2 (5 bases each). Trimming pared 3 bases from V and 0 bases from J, leaving 11 bases between. The CDR3 has 16 residues. Germline CDR1 is ENHRY and CDR2 is SYGVKD. This CDR3 reads CAISEGTGTNTGELFF. The CDR3 nucleotides are TGTGCCATCAGTGAAGGGACGGGAACGAACACCGGGGAGCTGTTTTTT.

The chain employs TRBV28 and TRBJ2-7; possible D gene TRBD2, 6 bases. Germline CDR1 reads MDHEN; CDR2 reads SYDVKM. The CDR3 totals 13 residues. Trimming took 5 bases from V and 5 from J, leaving 13 bases between them. The CDR3 sequence is CASSMGGLHEQYF. CDR3 bases: TGTGCCAGCAGTATGGGGGGTTTGCACGAGCAGTACTTC.

The chain joins TRBV12-3 or TRBV12-4 to TRBJ2-3; D might be TRBD2 (7 bases). The V end lost 8 bases, the J end lost 0 bases, and 30 bases lay between the germline ends. CDR3 length: 20 residues. In DNA, the CDR3 is TGTGCCAGCGGACTGCCTCCCATGAGGGGGGGCACCTCTAGCACAGATACGCAGTATTTT. Its protein product is CASGLPPMRGGTSSTDTQYF.

This clonotype was observed a handful of times. V gene TRBV6-5 combines with J gene TRBJ1-5, with 7 bases lining up with TRBD1. This CDR3 is built from 13 residues. Unmatched junction bases numbered 0, after V lost 7 bases and J lost 0 bases. The V gene's germline CDR1 is MNHEY and CDR2 SVGAGI. The CDR3 here is CASTGGSNQPQHF. In DNA form, the CDR3 reads TGTGCCAGCACAGGGGGTAGCAATCAGCCCCAGCATTTT.

This clonotype was detected a few times. The chain links TRBV4-1 to TRBJ1-2; D gene ambiguous. The CDR3 is 13 residues long. Germline lookup yields CDR1 MGHRA and CDR2 YSYEKL. Trimming removed 0 bases at V and 6 bases at J, with 8 bases between. The DNA for the CDR3 is TGCGCCAGCAGCCAAGAAGTGGGCAATGGCTACACCTTC. Its translation: CASSQEVGNGYTF.

The V and J genes are TRBV13 and TRBJ1-2; the match to TRBD1 covers 9 bases. With V trimmed by 0 bases and J by 6 bases, 2 bases remained unmatched. The CDR3 runs to 14 residues. Per the germline V gene, CDR1 is PRHDT and CDR2 is FYEKMQ (reference sequence). The CDR3 region is CASSLGGTGNGYTF. The CDR3 DNA reads TGTGCCAGCAGCTTAGGTGGGACAGGGAATGGCTACACCTTC.

The table lists this clonotype with a few counts. The genes are TRBV7-8 and TRBJ2-3, with D tentatively TRBD2 (5 bases). The CDR3 has 18 amino acids. Trimming cost V 4 bases and J 0 bases, with 20 bases left between them. Germline lookup yields CDR1 SGHVS and CDR2 FQNEAQ. CDR3 loop: CASSSSKAAMTSTDTQYF. The CDR3 bases are TGTGCCAGCAGCTCGTCAAAAGCGGCGATGACTAGCACAGATACGCAGTATTTT.

The chain has TRBV7-9 and TRBJ2-1, with 10 bases lining up with TRBD2. The CDR3 consists of 12 residues. The germline CDR1 and CDR2 sequences are SEHNR and FQNEAQ (reference sequence). The V and J ends lost 4 bases and 10 bases, in that order; junction bases with no gene match: 1. Here the CDR3 reads CASSSLAGEQFF. The DNA for the CDR3 is TGTGCCAGCAGCTCACTAGCGGGGGAGCAGTTCTTC.

The chain links TRBV3-1 to TRBJ2-1, with 9 bases identical to TRBD1. In germline, CDR1 is LGHDT, CDR2 YNNKEL (reference sequence). Trimming took 4 bases from V and 4 from J; bases not matched to a gene: 8. This CDR3 comprises 16 residues. The CDR3 nucleotides read TGTGCCAGCAGCCCAGAGACAGGGGGGGATTACAATGAGCAGTTCTTC. This sequence encodes CASSPETGGDYNEQFF.

The CDR3 protein is CAWSVMGQGYEQYF. For the CDR3, the DNA is TGTGCCTGGAGTGTCATGGGACAGGGCTACGAGCAGTACTTC. The chain recombines TRBV30 with TRBJ2-7, with 9 bases matching TRBD1. J gave up 3 bases and V 0 bases, and 3 bases lay outside the gene matches. Germline loops: CDR1 GTSNPN, CDR2 SVGIG (reference sequence). CDR3 length: 14 residues.

In this sample, this clonotype turned up a few times. The genes are TRBV2 and TRBJ2-1; 8 nucleotides match TRBD1. This CDR3 is 15 amino acids long. Germline V lookup: CDR1 SNHLY, CDR2 FYNNEI. With V trimmed by 10 bases and J by 5 bases, 13 bases remained unmatched. CDR3 protein: CAIEQGAGSDNEQFF. CDR3 in DNA: TGTGCCATCGAGCAGGGGGCTGGGTCCGACAATGAGCAGTTCTTC.